These 21 T cell receptor beta chains originate from one sample sequenced in a study of T cells expressing NK-cell markers (dated by TCRdb to 2020 to 2021). Library preparation was by 5' RACE. These reads were obtained on an Illumina HiSeq 2000. Reads reprocessed by TCRdb are summarized as one entry per CDR3 protein sequence, and DNA is absent. The table for this sample lists about 550,000 distinct CDR3 sequences. The top ten clones comprise roughly 3.6% of the sample. The material sequenced was blood T cells: a sorted CD56 or NKG2C T cell subset, CD4+ or CD8+ T cells, or bulk PBMC T cells (not recorded which). The receptors derive from a young man in good health. Donor details come from another sample of the same person, matched by shared clones.

The chain carries TRBV20-1 and TRBJ2-5; TCRdb's D call of TRBD1 is untestable without DNA. Germline V gene data show CDR1 as DFQATT and CDR2 as SNEGSKA (reference sequence). This CDR3 spans 15 amino acids. The CDR3 region is CSATSDRGREETQYF.

CDR3 region: CASSSREKIHNEQFF. The rearrangement uses TRBV7-2 and TRBJ2-1; there is no DNA to check the TCRdb D call of TRBD1. Germline V CDR1 and CDR2: SGHTA, FQGNSA. CDR3 length equals 15 residues.

This chain joins TRBV7-9 and TRBJ2-7; TCRdb lists TRBD2, though no DNA is available to test this call. There are 15 residues in the CDR3. From germline, CDR1 is SEHNR and CDR2 FQNEAQ (reference sequence). CDR3 in amino acids: CASSPLSGPEGEQYF. The full variable domain, in which reference TRBV7-9 and TRBJ2-7 provide the parts outside the CDR3, is DTGVSQNPRHKITKRGQNVTFRCDPISEHNRLYWYRQTLGQGPEFLTYFQNEAQLEKSRLLSDRFSAERPKGSFSTLEIQRTEQGDSAMYLCASSPLSGPEGEQYFGPGTRLTVT.

This chain links TRBV5-1 with TRBJ2-7. In germline, CDR1 is SGHRS, CDR2 YFSETQ. The CDR3 has 13 residues. CDR3 in amino acids: CASSASLTYEQYF.

This chain connects TRBV5-1 to TRBJ2-4; TCRdb lists TRBD1, though no DNA is available to test this call. The CDR3 is 14 residues long. The germline gives CDR1 SGHRS, CDR2 YFSETQ. The chain's CDR3 is CASSPDTQRNIQYF.

The chain joins TRBV5-1 to TRBJ1-2. Germline CDR1 SGHRS, CDR2 YFSETQ. This CDR3 region has 11 residues. CDR3 residues: CASSLGNGYTF.

The CDR3 here is CASSPGTSNEKLFF. This sequence joins TRBV6-5 and TRBJ1-4. The CDR3 extends over 14 amino acids. Germline V CDR1 and CDR2: MNHEY, SVGAGI.

The V and J genes are TRBV12-3 or TRBV12-4 and TRBJ2-6; there is no DNA to check the TCRdb D call of TRBD2. The CDR3 loop spans 15 amino acids. The CDR3 is CASSQEGGRANVLTF.

The chain has TRBV12-3 or TRBV12-4 and TRBJ1-1. The CDR3 runs 15 residues. The CDR3 reads CASSLRRVGDTEAFF.

V gene TRBV5-1 combines with J gene TRBJ2-1; the D gene TCRdb calls, TRBD1, cannot be checked with no DNA. The CDR3 is 14 residues long. Germline assignment: CDR1 SGHRS and CDR2 YFSETQ. CDR3 sequence reads: CASRTQGAVNEQFF.

The CDR3: CASSLKATTGIPPNEQFF. The chain couples TRBV18 to TRBJ2-1; as DNA is missing, the TRBD2 call by TCRdb cannot be tested. This CDR3 spans 18 amino acids. From germline, CDR1 is KGHSH and CDR2 LQKENI.

The chain combines TRBV27 with TRBJ1-4. The CDR3 has 16 amino acids. Germline V lookup: CDR1 MNHEY, CDR2 SMNVEV (reference sequence). CDR3 residues: CASSLRKGATNEKLFF.

The genes are TRBV20-1 and TRBJ2-7; TCRdb's D gene call, TRBD2, goes unchecked for lack of DNA. There are 14 residues in the CDR3. Germline V gives CDR1 DFQATT, CDR2 SNEGSKA (reference sequence). CDR3 in amino acids: CSARATSGRSEQYF.

The rearrangement uses TRBV19 and TRBJ2-1; the D gene TCRdb calls, TRBD2, cannot be checked with no DNA. This CDR3 has 20 residues. The germline V gene encodes CDR1 LNHDA and CDR2 SQIVND (reference sequence). The CDR3 loop reads CASSIDPETNVKSSYNEQFF.

The chain is built from TRBV11-2 and TRBJ2-1; without DNA, the TCRdb call of TRBD2 cannot be checked. CDR3 length: 15 amino acids. CDR1 is SGHAT and CDR2 is FQNNGV in the germline V gene. This CDR3 is CASSAGLAGGREQFF.

The V gene is TRBV12-3 or TRBV12-4, the J gene TRBJ1-2; TCRdb picks TRBD1, but there is no DNA to check that call. CDR3 length: 15 amino acids. The CDR3 protein is CASSLARTGLDGYTF.

The chain has TRBV18 and TRBJ2-1; the TCRdb D gene call, TRBD2, has no DNA to confirm it. CDR1 and CDR2 from the germline V gene are KGHSH and LQKENI. This CDR3 has 20 residues. CDR3 amino acids: CASSLRTGGLAGGKYNEQFF.

The chain combines TRBV12-3 or TRBV12-4 with TRBJ2-5; TCRdb's assignment of TRBD1 cannot be checked, as there is no DNA. CDR3 length equals 15 residues. The CDR3 reads CASRDDRGRQETQYF.

The chain recombines TRBV6-2 or TRBV6-3 with TRBJ1-1. This CDR3 comprises 14 residues. Germline CDR1 MNHEY, CDR2 SVGEGT. CDR3 amino acids: CASNSGRRNTEAFF.

The chain couples TRBV20-1 to TRBJ2-3; the TCRdb call, TRBD1, lacks DNA for checking. This CDR3 has 16 residues. CDR1 is DFQATT and CDR2 is SNEGSKA in the germline V gene (reference sequence). The CDR3 spells CSARDWGTGGTDTQYF.

The V gene is TRBV4-1, the J gene TRBJ2-1; TCRdb proposes TRBD2, but this gene call is untestable without DNA. The CDR3 covers 16 residues. CDR1 and CDR2 from the germline V gene are MGHRA and YSYEKL. The CDR3 region is CASSPRLAGGSNEQFF.